The 14 T cell receptor beta chains listed next were all sequenced from one sample in a study of human thymus T cells. Produced via immunoSEQ multiplex PCR; TCRdb's table is partial and in-frame only. The table has roughly 120,000 clones, around 94% seen once. Resections that were taken during corrective heart surgery supplied the thymus tissue. What was sequenced was thymus tissue. These receptors were collected from a boy in the first two years of life with a congenital heart defect but otherwise immunologically healthy.

In its sample, this clone was seen a few times. This chain connects TRBV30 to TRBJ1-1; possibly TRBD1 for D (6 bases). This CDR3 contains 13 residues. Germline CDR1 and CDR2: GTSNPN and SVGIG (reference sequence). The germline V and J ends were trimmed by 4 bases and 0 bases, with 9 bases remaining between them. The chain's CDR3 is CAWTGVVNTEAFF. The CDR3 DNA is TGTGCCTGGACAGGGGTAGTGAACACTGAAGCTTTCTTT.

This sequence joins TRBV5-6 and TRBJ2-5; TRBD2 aligns across 9 bases. Germline CDR1 and CDR2: SGHDT and YYEEEE. V lost 1 base to trimming and J lost 2 bases; unmatched junction nucleotides: 9. The CDR3 totals 17 residues. The CDR3 DNA reads TGTGCCAGCAGCTTGATTATGGTAGCGGGGGTTCAAGAGACCCAGTACTTC. It yields the protein CASSLIMVAGVQETQYF. Together with reference TRBV5-6 and TRBJ2-5, the CDR3 gives the full variable domain: DAGVTQSPTHLIKTRGQQVTLRCSPKSGHDTVSWYQQALGQGPQFIFQYYEEEERQRGNFPDRFSGHQFPNYSSELNVNALLLGDSALYLCASSLIMVAGVQETQYFGPGTRLLVL.

The V gene is TRBV4-3, the J gene TRBJ2-5; the match to TRBD2 covers 9 bases. The CDR3 length is 18 residues. Germline V gene sequence: CDR1 LGHNA, CDR2 YSLEER. The V and J ends lost 2 bases and 2 bases, in that order; junction bases with no gene match: 12. CDR3 sequence: CASSQRQSGAGGQETQYF. DNA for the CDR3: TGCGCCAGCAGCCAAAGACAATCAGGGGCGGGAGGGCAAGAGACCCAGTACTTC.

The CDR3 is CASSFTGDRGYEQYF. CDR3 DNA: TGTGCCAGCAGCTTTACAGGGGACCGAGGGTACGAGCAGTACTTC. The rearrangement joins TRBV7-2 to TRBJ2-7; TRBD1 agrees at 7 bases. Germline CDR1 SGHTA, CDR2 FQGNSA. With 3 bases clipped from V and 4 bases from J, the junction kept 9 bases outside the gene matches. There are 15 residues in the CDR3. The entire variable domain, with the rest obtained from reference TRBV7-2 and TRBJ2-7, is as follows: GAGVSQSPSNKVTEKGKDVELRCDPISGHTALYWYRQSLGQGLEFLIYFQGNSAPDKSGLPSDRFSAERTGGSVSTLTIQRTQQEDSAVYLCASSFTGDRGYEQYFGPGTRLTVT.

J is TRBJ2-5 and V is TRBV28, with TRBD1 as a possible D gene (6 bases). Trimming left V 5 bases short and J 1 base short, with 14 bases between. Germline V gene lookup returns CDR1 MDHEN and CDR2 SYDVKM. The CDR3 extends over 15 amino acids. CDR3 in DNA: TGTGCCAGCAGTCGTCGACAGGACCTCCAAGAGACCCAGTACTTC. Its protein is CASSRRQDLQETQYF. Using reference TRBV28 and TRBJ2-5 for the parts outside the CDR3, the full variable domain is DVKVTQSSRYLVKRTGEKVFLECVQDMDHENMFWYRQDPGLGLRLIYFSYDVKMKEKGDIPEGYSVSREKKERFSLILESASTNQTSMYLCASSRRQDLQETQYFGPGTRLLVL.

V usage is TRBV5-1 and J usage is TRBJ1-2; a weak D match, TRBD1 (6 bases). The CDR3 is made up of 19 amino acids. Trimming took off 3 bases at V and 8 bases at J, with 32 bases between the two ends. The germline V gene encodes CDR1 SGHRS and CDR2 YFSETQ. CDR3 residues: CASSSDEFQGKGGLEGYTF. As DNA, the CDR3 is TGCGCCAGCAGCTCCGACGAGTTCCAGGGGAAGGGAGGACTAGAGGGCTACACCTTC. Full variable domain (missing parts from reference TRBV5-1 and TRBJ1-2): KAGVTQTPRYLIKTRGQQVTLSCSPISGHRSVSWYQQTPGQGLQFLFEYFSETQRNKGNFPGRFSGRQFSNSRSEMNVSTLELGDSALYLCASSSDEFQGKGGLEGYTFGSGTRLTVV.

V and J are TRBV13 and TRBJ2-3, with a weak D call TRBD2 (5 bases). V gave up 5 bases and J gave up 0 bases, with 15 bases separating them. Per the germline V gene, CDR1 is PRHDT and CDR2 is FYEKMQ (reference sequence). CDR3 length: 16 residues. The CDR3 spells CASSPPTGSSTDTQYF. The CDR3 DNA reads TGTGCCAGCAGCCCCCCGACGGGGTCTAGCACAGATACGCAGTATTTT.

V gene TRBV6-1 combines with J gene TRBJ1-4; D is unresolved. This CDR3 is 15 amino acids long. Trimming took off 1 base at V and 2 bases at J, with 8 bases between the two ends. The V gene's germline CDR1 is MNHNS and CDR2 SASEGT. The CDR3 loop is CASSEVGSTNEKLFF. CDR3 in DNA: TGTGCCAGCAGTGAAGTCGGCAGTACTAATGAAAAACTGTTTTTT.

This clone has just one count. The chain joins TRBV30 to TRBJ2-1, with a possible D match to TRBD1 (6 bases). V gave up 1 base and J gave up 9 bases, with 19 bases separating them. Germline V gene sequence: CDR1 GTSNPN, CDR2 SVGIG (reference sequence). This CDR3 has 15 amino acids. As DNA, the CDR3 is TGTGCCTGGAGTGCCTGGGGGCCGGGGAAGGGTGAGCAGTTCTTC. Its protein is CAWSAWGPGKGEQFF.

This clone was observed once. The chain is built from TRBV4-1 and TRBJ2-3; tentatively, D is TRBD1 (6 bases). CDR3 length: 20 amino acids. The V gene lost 0 bases and the J gene lost 6 bases, with 28 bases spanning the gap. Germline V gene lookup returns CDR1 MGHRA and CDR2 YSYEKL. The CDR3 loop is CASSQDQLLASRGQGDTQYF. CDR3 DNA: TGCGCCAGCAGCCAAGATCAACTACTGGCTAGCAGGGGCCAAGGGGATACGCAGTATTTT.

The rearrangement links TRBV4-1 to TRBJ2-3; TRBD2 agrees at 7 bases. Germline V CDR1 and CDR2: MGHRA, YSYEKL. With 0 bases clipped from V and 2 bases from J, the junction kept 2 bases outside the gene matches. This CDR3 has 15 residues. CDR3 residues: CASSQDGDYTDTQYF. Written as DNA, the CDR3 is TGCGCCAGCAGCCAAGATGGGGACTACACAGATACGCAGTATTTT.

The rearrangement joins TRBV5-5 to TRBJ2-7; D possibly matches TRBD1 or TRBD2 (5 bases each). The CDR3 is 13 residues long. CDR1 and CDR2 from the germline V gene are SGHKS and YYEKEE (reference sequence). V gave up 4 bases and J gave up 3 bases, with 11 bases separating them. The CDR3 nucleotides read TGTGCCAGCAGCCGGGACGGAGACTACGAGCAGTACTTC. Protein sequence: CASSRDGDYEQYF.

The gene calls are TRBV5-6 and TRBJ2-5, with no clear D. The V and J ends lost 2 bases and 5 bases respectively, with 10 bases between them. The CDR3 runs to 13 residues. CDR1 SGHDT and CDR2 YYEEEE come from the germline V gene. The CDR3 loop reads CASSLRGEETQYF. The CDR3 DNA sequence: TGTGCCAGCAGCTTACGCGGCGAGGAGACCCAGTACTTC. Based on the CDR3 plus reference TRBV5-6 and TRBJ2-5, the full variable domain is DAGVTQSPTHLIKTRGQQVTLRCSPKSGHDTVSWYQQALGQGPQFIFQYYEEEERQRGNFPDRFSGHQFPNYSSELNVNALLLGDSALYLCASSLRGEETQYFGPGTRLLVL.

This clone has just one count. The chain employs TRBV14 and TRBJ1-1; tentative D call: TRBD1 (5 bases). CDR3 size: 13 residues. Between the trimmed V and J ends, which lost 0 bases and 6 bases, there was a span of 8 bases. The germline CDR1 and CDR2 sequences are SGHDN and FVKESK. CDR3 in DNA: TGTGCCAGCAGCCAAGATTCGACAGCTGAAGCTTTCTTT. Protein sequence: CASSQDSTAEAFF. Together with reference TRBV14 and TRBJ1-1, the CDR3 gives the full variable domain: EAGVTQFPSHSVIEKGQTVTLRCDPISGHDNLYWYRRVMGKEIKFLLHFVKESKQDESGMPNNRFLAERTGGTYSTLKVQPAELEDSGVYFCASSQDSTAEAFFGQGTRLTVV.